These T cell receptor beta chains were read from a single sample in a study of T cells after yellow fever vaccination. TCRdb reanalysed the 5' RACE reads using MiXCR and keeps one entry per CDR3 protein. The table lists about 68,000 distinct CDR3 sequences, approximately 6.1% of them singletons. Sequenced material: CD8+ T cells sorted from PBMCs, taken roughly 46 days after the first yellow fever vaccination. These receptors were taken from a man between 18 and 29 years old who received the YFV17D yellow fever vaccine. Both conserved end residues are part of each CDR3. The order of the fields is clone size, J gene, V gene, D gene, CDR3 DNA, CDR3 protein. The D gene is left open where the match is weak. Clone sizes are given selectively: once, few, many, or a class where the clone is expanded.

many | TRBJ2-7 | TRBV5-8 | - | TGTGCCAGCAGCCCCCCCGGGGCCTACGAGCAGTACTTC | CASSPPGAYEQYF
many | TRBJ2-5 | TRBV21-1 | - | TGTGCCAGCAGCAAAGTGGTAAAGACCCAGTACTTC | CASSKVVKTQYF
many | TRBJ2-3 | TRBV6-2/TRBV6-3 | - | TGTGCCAGCAGTTCCTCAAGCCTTATGAACACAGATACGCAGTATTTT | CASSSSSLMNTDTQYF
few | TRBJ1-3 | TRBV20-1 | - | TGCAGTGCTAGAGCCAGGGTAATTGGAAACACCATATATTTT | CSARARVIGNTIYF
few | TRBJ2-3 | TRBV30 | TRBD2 | TGTGCCTGGAGTGTGGGAGGGAGCACAGATACGCAGTATTTT | CAWSVGGSTDTQYF
many | TRBJ1-1 | TRBV20-1 | TRBD1 | TGCAGTGCTAGAAGCCGGGACAGGGGACCTGAAGCTTTCTTT | CSARSRDRGPEAFF
many | TRBJ1-1 | TRBV6-2/TRBV6-3 | - | TGTGCCAGCAACACCAACTGGGGCACTGAAGCTTTCTTT | CASNTNWGTEAFF
few | TRBJ2-3 | TRBV7-8 | TRBD2 | TGTGCCAGCAGCCCCCTAGTAGCGGGGGTGGTAGATACGCAGTATTTT | CASSPLVAGVVDTQYF
many | TRBJ2-1 | TRBV5-6 | TRBD1 | TGTGCCAGCAGCTTTATCGAGGGGGCCGGAGGTAATGAGCAGTTCTTC | CASSFIEGAGGNEQFF
- | TRBJ1-5 | TRBV9 | - | TGTGCCAGCAGCGTAGGGAGGGGACAGCCCCAGCATTTT | CASSVGRGQPQHF
few | TRBJ1-2 | TRBV12-3/TRBV12-4 | - | TGTGCCAGCAGTTTAGCTTCTTATGGGCCCGATGGCTACACCTTC | CASSLASYGPDGYTF
many | TRBJ2-7 | TRBV14 | - | TGTGCCAGCAGCCAAAGGGTGGAGCAGTACTTC | CASSQRVEQYF
- | TRBJ2-3 | TRBV13 | - | TGTGCCAGCAGCCCGGAAGGGAGCGCAGATACGCAGTATTTT | CASSPEGSADTQYF
- | TRBJ2-1 | TRBV5-6 | - | TGTGCCAGCAGCCCACCCAGTCGGGGTGCCGATGAGCAGTTCTTC | CASSPPSRGADEQFF